This is a list of T cell receptor beta chains from one sample in a study of CD8 T cells in Susac syndrome. MiXCR was run by TCRdb on the immunoSEQ multiplex PCR reads, yielding one entry per CDR3 protein. The repertoire holds about 110,000 distinct CDR3 sequences, with approximately 93% as singletons. Sequencing was done on a sample of CD8+ T cells from PBMCs. The receptors derive from a human donor with Susac syndrome. Each CDR3 is given with its conserved first and last residue. The order of the fields is D gene, V gene, clone size, J gene, CDR3 protein, CDR3 DNA. The D gene is left open where the match is weak. Size values are once, few and many counts, or a class for expanded clones, and some rows have none.

TRBD1	TRBV2	.	TRBJ2-7	CASRLTGNEQYF	TGTGCCAGCAGGTTGACAGGGAACGAGCAGTACTTC
.	TRBV20-1	.	TRBJ1-3	CSASGSGNTIYF	TGCAGTGCTAGTGGGAGTGGAAACACCATATATTTT
.	TRBV29-1	.	TRBJ1-1	CSVTEGLNTEAFF	TGCAGCGTCACAGAGGGACTGAACACTGAAGCTTTCTTT
.	TRBV9	.	TRBJ1-1	CASSLGALMNTEAFF	TGTGCCAGCAGCCTCGGGGCGCTAATGAACACTGAAGCTTTCTTT
TRBD1	TRBV27	.	TRBJ2-1	CASSPGTGVNNEQFF	TGTGCCAGCAGTCCCGGGACAGGGGTTAACAATGAGCAGTTCTTC
.	TRBV7-8	.	TRBJ2-7	CASSLAGFGSYEQYF	TGTGCCAGCAGCCTCGCCGGTTTTGGCTCCTACGAGCAGTACTTC
.	TRBV16	.	TRBJ1-3	CASSQLEGVGNTIYF	TGTGCCAGCAGCCAATTGGAGGGAGTCGGGAACACCATATATTTT
TRBD1	TRBV7-9	.	TRBJ1-1	CASSLTGAVEAFF	TGTGCCAGCAGCTTGACAGGGGCGGTTGAAGCTTTCTTT
.	TRBV7-3	.	TRBJ2-3	CASSSLGTSTDTQYF	TGTGCCAGCAGCTCCCTAGGGACCAGCACAGATACGCAGTATTTT
.	TRBV20-1	.	TRBJ2-7	CSARDRGTPTPYEQYF	TGCAGTGCTAGAGATAGGGGGACACCCACCCCCTACGAGCAGTACTTC
.	TRBV4-1	.	TRBJ2-3	CASSQRTERSTDTQYF	TGCGCCAGCAGCCAAAGGACCGAACGCAGCACAGATACGCAGTATTTT
TRBD1	TRBV15	.	TRBJ2-7	CATSRDREAHEQYF	TGTGCCACCAGCAGGGACAGGGAGGCCCACGAGCAGTACTTC
.	TRBV5-4	.	TRBJ1-6	CASSLGSVSPLHF	TGTGCCAGCAGCTTGGGGTCAGTCTCACCCCTCCACTTT
TRBD1	TRBV7-8	.	TRBJ2-7	CASSPGQFYEQYF	TGTGCCAGCAGCCCGGGACAGTTCTACGAGCAGTACTTC
TRBD1	TRBV20-1	.	TRBJ2-7	CSAREGQGTYEQYF	TGCAGTGCTAGAGAAGGACAGGGAACCTACGAGCAGTACTTC
TRBD1	TRBV27	.	TRBJ2-1	CASERQGGSYNEQFF	TGTGCCAGCGAGAGACAGGGCGGCTCCTACAATGAGCAGTTCTTC
TRBD2	TRBV11-2	.	TRBJ2-3	CASSRDYTDTQYF	TGTGCCAGCAGCAGGGACTACACAGATACGCAGTATTTT
.	TRBV7-8	.	TRBJ2-2	CASSFRVLATGELFF	TGTGCCAGCAGCTTCCGGGTCCTAGCCACCGGGGAGCTGTTTTTT
TRBD2	TRBV20-1	.	TRBJ2-7	CSARWTSGGTPYEQYF	TGCAGTGCTAGGTGGACTAGCGGGGGGACTCCCTACGAGCAGTACTTC
TRBD2	TRBV11-1	.	TRBJ2-1	CASSLRTSNNEQFF	TGTGCCAGCAGCCTTCGGACTAGCAACAATGAGCAGTTCTTC
.	TRBV2	.	TRBJ1-1	CASRSNTEAFF	TGTGCCAGCAGATCAAACACTGAAGCTTTCTTT
.	TRBV15	.	TRBJ1-2	CATSRDRSGLGGYTF	TGTGCCACCAGCAGAGATCGGTCAGGCTTGGGTGGCTACACCTTC
.	TRBV3-1	.	TRBJ2-7	CASSPDDTSYEQYF	TGTGCCAGCAGCCCGGACGACACTTCCTACGAGCAGTACTTC
.	TRBV20-1	.	TRBJ1-4	CSASLDEEKLFF	TGCAGTGCTAGTCTCGATGAAGAAAAACTGTTTTTT
.	TRBV6-5	few	TRBJ2-3	CASSQGADTQYF	TGTGCCAGCTCTCAGGGCGCAGATACGCAGTATTTT
.	TRBV5-4	.	TRBJ2-3	CASSLQGGSIDTQYF	TGTGCCAGCAGCTTGCAGGGGGGCTCCATCGATACGCAGTATTTT
.	TRBV21-1	.	TRBJ2-3	CASSKEIGGDTQYF	TGTGCCAGCAGCAAAGAAATTGGGGGGGATACGCAGTATTTT